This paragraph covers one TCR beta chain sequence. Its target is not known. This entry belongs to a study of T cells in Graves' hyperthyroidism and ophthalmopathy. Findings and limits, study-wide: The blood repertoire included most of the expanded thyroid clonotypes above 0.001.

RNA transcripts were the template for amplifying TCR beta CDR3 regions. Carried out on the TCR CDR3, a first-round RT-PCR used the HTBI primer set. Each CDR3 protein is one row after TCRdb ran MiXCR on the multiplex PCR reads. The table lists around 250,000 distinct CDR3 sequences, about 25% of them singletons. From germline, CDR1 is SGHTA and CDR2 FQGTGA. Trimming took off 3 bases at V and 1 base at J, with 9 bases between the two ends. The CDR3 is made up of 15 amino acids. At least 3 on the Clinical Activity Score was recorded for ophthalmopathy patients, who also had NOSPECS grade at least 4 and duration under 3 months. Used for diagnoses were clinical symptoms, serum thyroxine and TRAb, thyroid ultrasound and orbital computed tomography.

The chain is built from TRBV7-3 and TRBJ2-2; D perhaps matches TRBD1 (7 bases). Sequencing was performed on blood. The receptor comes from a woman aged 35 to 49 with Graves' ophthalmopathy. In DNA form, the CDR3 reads TGTGCCAGCAGCTTTCAGGGGGGGAACACCGGGGAGCTGTTTTTT. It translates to CASSFQGGNTGELFF.